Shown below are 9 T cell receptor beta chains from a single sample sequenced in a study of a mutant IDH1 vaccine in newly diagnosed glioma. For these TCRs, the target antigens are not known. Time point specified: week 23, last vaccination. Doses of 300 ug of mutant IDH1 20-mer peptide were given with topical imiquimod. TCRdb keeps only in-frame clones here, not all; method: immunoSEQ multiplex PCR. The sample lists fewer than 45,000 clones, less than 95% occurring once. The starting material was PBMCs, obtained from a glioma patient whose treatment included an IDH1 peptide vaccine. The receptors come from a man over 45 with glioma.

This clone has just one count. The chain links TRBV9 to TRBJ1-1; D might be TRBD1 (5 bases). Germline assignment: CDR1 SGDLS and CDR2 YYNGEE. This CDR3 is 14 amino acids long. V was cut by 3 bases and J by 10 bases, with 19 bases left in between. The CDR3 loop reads CASSEIGTFFPAFF. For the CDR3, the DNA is TGTGCCAGCAGCGAGATCGGGACTTTTTTTCCAGCTTTCTTT.

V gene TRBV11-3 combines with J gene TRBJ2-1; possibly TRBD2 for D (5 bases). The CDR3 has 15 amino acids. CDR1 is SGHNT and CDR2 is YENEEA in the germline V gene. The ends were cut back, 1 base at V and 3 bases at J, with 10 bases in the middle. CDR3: CASSLGPDFYNEQFF. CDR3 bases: TGTGCCAGCAGCTTAGGTCCGGACTTCTACAATGAGCAGTTCTTC. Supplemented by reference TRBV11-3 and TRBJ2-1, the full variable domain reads EAGVVQSPRYKIIEKKQPVAFWCNPISGHNTLYWYLQNLGQGPELLIRYENEEAVDDSQLPKDRFSAERLKGVDSTLKIQPAELGDSAVYLCASSLGPDFYNEQFFGPGTRLTVL.

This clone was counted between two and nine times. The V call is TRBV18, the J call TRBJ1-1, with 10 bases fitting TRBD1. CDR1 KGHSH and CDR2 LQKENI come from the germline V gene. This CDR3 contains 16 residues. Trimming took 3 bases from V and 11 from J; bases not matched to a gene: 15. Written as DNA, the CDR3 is TGTGCCAGCTCACCGGGGGCCGAATGGGGGACAGGGGATGCTTTCTTT. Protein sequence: CASSPGAEWGTGDAFF. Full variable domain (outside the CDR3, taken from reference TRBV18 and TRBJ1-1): NAGVMQNPRHLVRRRGQEARLRCSPMKGHSHVYWYRQLPEEGLKFMVYLQKENIIDESGMPKERFSAEFPKEGPSILRIQQVVRGDSAAYFCASSPGAEWGTGDAFFGQGTRLTVV.

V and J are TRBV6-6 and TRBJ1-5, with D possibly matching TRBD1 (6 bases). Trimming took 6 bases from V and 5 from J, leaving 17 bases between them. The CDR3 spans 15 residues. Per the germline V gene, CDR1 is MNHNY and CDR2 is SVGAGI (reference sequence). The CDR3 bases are TGTGCCAGCAGAGGGGGGGTAGGGGGAGATCAGCCCCAGCATTTT. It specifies CASRGGVGGDQPQHF.

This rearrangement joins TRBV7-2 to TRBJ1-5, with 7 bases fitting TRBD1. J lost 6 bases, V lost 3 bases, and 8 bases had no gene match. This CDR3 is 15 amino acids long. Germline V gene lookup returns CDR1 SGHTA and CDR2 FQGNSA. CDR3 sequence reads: CASSFLGGGLQPQHF. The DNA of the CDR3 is TGTGCCAGCAGCTTCCTGGGAGGGGGCCTTCAGCCCCAGCATTTT. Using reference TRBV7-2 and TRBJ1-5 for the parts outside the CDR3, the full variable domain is GAGVSQSPSNKVTEKGKDVELRCDPISGHTALYWYRQSLGQGLEFLIYFQGNSAPDKSGLPSDRFSAERTGGSVSTLTIQRTQQEDSAVYLCASSFLGGGLQPQHFGDGTRLSIL.

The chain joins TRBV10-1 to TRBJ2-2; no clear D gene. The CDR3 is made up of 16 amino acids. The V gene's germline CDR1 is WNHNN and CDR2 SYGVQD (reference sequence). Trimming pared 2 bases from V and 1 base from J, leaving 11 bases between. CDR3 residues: CASSEVAGRNTGELFF. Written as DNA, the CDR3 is TGCGCCAGCAGTGAGGTGGCTGGTCGGAACACCGGGGAGCTGTTTTTT.

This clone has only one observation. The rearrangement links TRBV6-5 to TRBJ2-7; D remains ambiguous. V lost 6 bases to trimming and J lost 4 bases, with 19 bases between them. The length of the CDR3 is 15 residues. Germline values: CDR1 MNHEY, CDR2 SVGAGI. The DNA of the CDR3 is TGTGCCAGCAGCACCCCGGGCCCTTCTTTTTACGAGCAGTACTTC. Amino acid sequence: CASSTPGPSFYEQYF.

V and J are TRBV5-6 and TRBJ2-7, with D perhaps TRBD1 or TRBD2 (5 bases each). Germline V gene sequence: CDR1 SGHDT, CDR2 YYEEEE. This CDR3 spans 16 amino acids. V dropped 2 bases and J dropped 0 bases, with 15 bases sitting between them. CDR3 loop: CASSFFRDGDSYEQYF. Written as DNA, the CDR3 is TGTGCCAGCAGCTTTTTCCGGGACGGGGACTCCTACGAGCAGTACTTC. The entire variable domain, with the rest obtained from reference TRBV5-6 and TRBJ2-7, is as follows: DAGVTQSPTHLIKTRGQQVTLRCSPKSGHDTVSWYQQALGQGPQFIFQYYEEEERQRGNFPDRFSGHQFPNYSSELNVNALLLGDSALYLCASSFFRDGDSYEQYFGPGTRLTVT.

The CDR3 DNA follows: TGTGCCAGCACCCCACAGGGAACGGCGAACACCGGGGAGCTGTTTTTT. This sequence encodes CASTPQGTANTGELFF. The genes are TRBV13 and TRBJ2-2; perhaps TRBD1 as D (6 bases). V lost 7 bases and J 0 bases, leaving 15 bases between the germline ends. The germline gives CDR1 PRHDT, CDR2 FYEKMQ (reference sequence). The CDR3 is 16 residues long.